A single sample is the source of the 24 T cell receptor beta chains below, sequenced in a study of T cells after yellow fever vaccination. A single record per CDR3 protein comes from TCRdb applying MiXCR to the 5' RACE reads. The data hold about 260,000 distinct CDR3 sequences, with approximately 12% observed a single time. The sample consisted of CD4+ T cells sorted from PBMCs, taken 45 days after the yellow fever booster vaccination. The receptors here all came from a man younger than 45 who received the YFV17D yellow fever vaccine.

The DNA for the CDR3 is TGCAGTGCTACGGGGGTAGCCCCATACAATGAGCAGTTCTTC. Translating gives CSATGVAPYNEQFF. The genes are TRBV20-1 and TRBJ2-1; the D gene is possibly TRBD2 (6 bases). The length of the CDR3 is 14 residues. V was cut by 4 bases and J by 4 bases, with 14 bases left in between. The germline CDR1 and CDR2 sequences are DFQATT and SNEGSKA (reference sequence).

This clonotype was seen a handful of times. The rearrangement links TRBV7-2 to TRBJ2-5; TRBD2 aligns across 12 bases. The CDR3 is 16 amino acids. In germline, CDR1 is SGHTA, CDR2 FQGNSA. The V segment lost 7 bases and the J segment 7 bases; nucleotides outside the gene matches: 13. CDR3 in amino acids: CASNTPGLAGSGTQYF. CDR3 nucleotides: TGTGCCAGCAATACCCCGGGACTAGCGGGTAGTGGGACCCAGTACTTC.

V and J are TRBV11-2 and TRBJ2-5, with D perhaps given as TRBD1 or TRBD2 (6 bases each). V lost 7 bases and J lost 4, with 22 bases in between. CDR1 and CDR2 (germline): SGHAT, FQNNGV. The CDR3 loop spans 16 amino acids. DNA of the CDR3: TGTGCCAGCACCATCGCGACCCTACAGGGAGGAGAGACCCAGTACTTC. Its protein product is CASTIATLQGGETQYF.

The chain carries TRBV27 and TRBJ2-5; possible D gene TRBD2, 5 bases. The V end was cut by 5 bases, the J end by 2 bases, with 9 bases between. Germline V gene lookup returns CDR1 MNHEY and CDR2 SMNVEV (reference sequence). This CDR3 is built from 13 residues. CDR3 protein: CASSMRVQETQYF. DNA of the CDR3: TGTGCCAGCAGTATGCGGGTGCAAGAGACCCAGTACTTC.

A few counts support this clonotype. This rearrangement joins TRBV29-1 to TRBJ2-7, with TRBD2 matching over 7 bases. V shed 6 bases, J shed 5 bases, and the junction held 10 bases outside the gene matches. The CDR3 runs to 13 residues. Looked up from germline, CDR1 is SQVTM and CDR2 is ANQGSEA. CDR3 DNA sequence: TGCAGCGTCAGCCTCGGGACTAAAAACGAGCAGTACTTC. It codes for CSVSLGTKNEQYF.

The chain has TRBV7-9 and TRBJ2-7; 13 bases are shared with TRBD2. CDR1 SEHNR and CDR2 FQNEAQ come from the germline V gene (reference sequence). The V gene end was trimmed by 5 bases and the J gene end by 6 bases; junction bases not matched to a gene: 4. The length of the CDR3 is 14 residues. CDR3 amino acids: CASSRTSGSGEQYF. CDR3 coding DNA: TGTGCCAGCAGCCGGACTAGCGGGAGCGGCGAGCAGTACTTC.

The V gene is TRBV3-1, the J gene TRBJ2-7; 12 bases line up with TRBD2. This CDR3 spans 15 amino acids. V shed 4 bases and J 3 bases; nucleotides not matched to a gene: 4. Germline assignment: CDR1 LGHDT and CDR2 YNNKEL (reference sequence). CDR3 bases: TGTGCCAGCAGCCCGGGGGGACTAGCGGGCTACGAGCAGTACTTC. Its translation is CASSPGGLAGYEQYF.

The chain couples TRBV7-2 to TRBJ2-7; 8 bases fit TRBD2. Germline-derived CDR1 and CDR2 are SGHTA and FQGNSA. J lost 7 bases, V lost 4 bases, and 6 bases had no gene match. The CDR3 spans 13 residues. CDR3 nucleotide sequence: TGTGCCAGCAGCTCGGGACTAGTCGAGGAGCAGTACTTC. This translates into CASSSGLVEEQYF.

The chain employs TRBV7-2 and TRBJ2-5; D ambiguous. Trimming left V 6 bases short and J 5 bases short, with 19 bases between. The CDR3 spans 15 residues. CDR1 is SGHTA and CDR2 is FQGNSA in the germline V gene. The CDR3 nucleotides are TGTGCCAGCAGGCCTGCCCCCGGCGTTCCGGAGACCCAGTACTTC. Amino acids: CASRPAPGVPETQYF.

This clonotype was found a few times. The CDR3 DNA is TGTGCCAGCTCACCTCCCTCCAGGTGGGAGGAGCAGTACTTC. It specifies CASSPPSRWEEQYF. The rearrangement links TRBV18 to TRBJ2-7, with TRBD2 as a possible D gene (5 bases). The V end was cut by 3 bases, the J end by 7 bases, with 16 bases between. The germline gives CDR1 KGHSH, CDR2 LQKENI. This CDR3 region has 14 residues.

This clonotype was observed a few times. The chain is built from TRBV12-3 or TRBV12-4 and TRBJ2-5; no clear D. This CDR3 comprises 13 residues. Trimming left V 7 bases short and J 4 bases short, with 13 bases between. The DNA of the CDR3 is TGTGCCAGCACCATCTGGGGTCGAGAGACCCAGTACTTC. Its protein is CASTIWGRETQYF.

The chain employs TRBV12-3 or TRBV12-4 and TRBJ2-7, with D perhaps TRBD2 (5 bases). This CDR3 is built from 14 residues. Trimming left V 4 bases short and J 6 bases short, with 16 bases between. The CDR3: CASSYSATRPEQYF. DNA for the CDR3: TGTGCCAGCAGTTATAGCGCTACTAGGCCCGAGCAGTACTTC.

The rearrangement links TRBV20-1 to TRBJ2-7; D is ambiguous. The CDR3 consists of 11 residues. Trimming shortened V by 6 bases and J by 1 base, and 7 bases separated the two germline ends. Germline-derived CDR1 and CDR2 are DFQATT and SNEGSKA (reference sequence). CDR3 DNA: TGCAGTGCCCAATTTTCCTACGAGCAGTACTTC. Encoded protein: CSAQFSYEQYF.

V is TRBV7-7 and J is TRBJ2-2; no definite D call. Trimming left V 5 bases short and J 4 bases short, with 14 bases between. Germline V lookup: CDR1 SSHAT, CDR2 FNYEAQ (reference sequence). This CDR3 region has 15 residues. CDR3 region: CASSQPYEGTGELFF. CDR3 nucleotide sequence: TGTGCCAGCAGCCAACCCTACGAAGGCACCGGGGAGCTGTTTTTT.

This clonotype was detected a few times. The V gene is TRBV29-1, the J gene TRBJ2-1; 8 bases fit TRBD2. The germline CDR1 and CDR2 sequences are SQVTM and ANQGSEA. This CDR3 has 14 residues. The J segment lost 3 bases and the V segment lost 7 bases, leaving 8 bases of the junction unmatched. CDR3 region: CSARGGQIYNEQFF. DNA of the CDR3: TGCAGCGCCCGGGGGGGGCAAATCTACAATGAGCAGTTCTTC.

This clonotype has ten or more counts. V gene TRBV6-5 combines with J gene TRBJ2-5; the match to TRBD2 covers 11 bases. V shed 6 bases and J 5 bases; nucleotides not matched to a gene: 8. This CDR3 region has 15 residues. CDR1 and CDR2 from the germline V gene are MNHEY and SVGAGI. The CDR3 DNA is TGTGCCAGCAGCCTACTAGCGGGAGTACGTGAGACCCAGTACTTC. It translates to CASSLLAGVRETQYF.

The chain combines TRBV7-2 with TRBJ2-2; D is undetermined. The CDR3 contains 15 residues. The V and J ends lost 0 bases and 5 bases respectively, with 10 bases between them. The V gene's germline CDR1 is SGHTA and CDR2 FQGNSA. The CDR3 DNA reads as TGTGCCAGCAGCTTAGCGATGGGATGGACCGGGGAGCTGTTTTTT. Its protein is CASSLAMGWTGELFF.

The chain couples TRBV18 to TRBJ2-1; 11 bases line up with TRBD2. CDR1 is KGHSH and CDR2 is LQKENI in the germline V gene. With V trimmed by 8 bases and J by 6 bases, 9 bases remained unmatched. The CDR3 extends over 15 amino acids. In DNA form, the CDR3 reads TGTGCCAGCGACACTGGACTAGCGGGTTCCAATGAGCAGTTCTTC. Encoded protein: CASDTGLAGSNEQFF.

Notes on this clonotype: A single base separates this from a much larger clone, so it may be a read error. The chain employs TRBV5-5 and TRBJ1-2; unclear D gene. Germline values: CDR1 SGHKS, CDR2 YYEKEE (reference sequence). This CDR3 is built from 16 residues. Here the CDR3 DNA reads TGTGCCATCAGCCCCCTGGGCCGGGAGGGCGCGGAAGGCTACACCTTC. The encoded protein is CAISPLGREGAEGYTF.

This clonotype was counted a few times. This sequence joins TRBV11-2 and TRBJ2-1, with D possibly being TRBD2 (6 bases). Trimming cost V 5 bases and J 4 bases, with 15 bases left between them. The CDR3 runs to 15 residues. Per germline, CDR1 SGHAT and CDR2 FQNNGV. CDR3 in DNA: TGTGCCAGCAGCCGTGACTGGGGGAGGTACAATGAGCAGTTCTTC. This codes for CASSRDWGRYNEQFF.

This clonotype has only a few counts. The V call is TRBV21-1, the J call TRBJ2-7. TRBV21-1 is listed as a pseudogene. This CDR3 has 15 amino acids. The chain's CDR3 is CASIPSGLDLRKQYF. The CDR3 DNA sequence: TGTGCCAGCATTCCAAGCGGTTTAGACCTACGGAAGCAGTACTTC.

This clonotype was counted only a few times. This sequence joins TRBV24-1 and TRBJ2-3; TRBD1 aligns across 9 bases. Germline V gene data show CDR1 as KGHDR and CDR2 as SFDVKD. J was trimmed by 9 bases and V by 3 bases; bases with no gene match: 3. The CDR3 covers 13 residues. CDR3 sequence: CATSDGDRATQYF. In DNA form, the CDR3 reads TGTGCCACCAGTGATGGGGACAGGGCCACGCAGTATTTT.

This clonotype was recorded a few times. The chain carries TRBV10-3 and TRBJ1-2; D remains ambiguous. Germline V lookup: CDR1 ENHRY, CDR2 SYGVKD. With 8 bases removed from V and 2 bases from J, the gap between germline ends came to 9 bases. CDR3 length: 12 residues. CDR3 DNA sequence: TGTGCCATCGGTGGCAGGAACTATGGCTACACCTTC. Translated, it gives CAIGGRNYGYTF.

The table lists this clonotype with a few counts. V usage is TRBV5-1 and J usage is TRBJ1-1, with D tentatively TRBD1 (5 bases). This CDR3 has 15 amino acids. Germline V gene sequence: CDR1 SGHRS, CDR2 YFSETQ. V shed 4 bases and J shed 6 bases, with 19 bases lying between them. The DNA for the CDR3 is TGCGCCAGCAGCCGGGGGTCGGACAAGTATCCTGAAGCTTTCTTT. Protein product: CASSRGSDKYPEAFF.